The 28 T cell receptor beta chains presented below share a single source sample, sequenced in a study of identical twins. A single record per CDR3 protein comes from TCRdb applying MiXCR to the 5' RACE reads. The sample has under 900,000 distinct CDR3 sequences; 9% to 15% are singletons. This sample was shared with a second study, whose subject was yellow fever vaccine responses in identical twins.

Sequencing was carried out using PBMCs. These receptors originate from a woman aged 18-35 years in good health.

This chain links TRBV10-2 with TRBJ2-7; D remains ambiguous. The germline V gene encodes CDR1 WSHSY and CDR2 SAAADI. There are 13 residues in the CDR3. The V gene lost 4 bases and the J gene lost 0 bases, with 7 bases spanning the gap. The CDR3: CASSAFGSYEQYF. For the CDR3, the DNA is TGCGCCAGCAGTGCGTTTGGCTCCTACGAGCAGTACTTC.

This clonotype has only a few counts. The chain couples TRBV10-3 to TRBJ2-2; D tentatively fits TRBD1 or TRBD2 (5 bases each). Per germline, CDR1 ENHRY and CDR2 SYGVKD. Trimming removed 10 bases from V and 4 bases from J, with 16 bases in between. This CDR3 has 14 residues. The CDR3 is CATATSGTTGELFF. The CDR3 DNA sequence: TGTGCCACCGCTACCTCAGGGACCACCGGGGAGCTGTTTTTT.

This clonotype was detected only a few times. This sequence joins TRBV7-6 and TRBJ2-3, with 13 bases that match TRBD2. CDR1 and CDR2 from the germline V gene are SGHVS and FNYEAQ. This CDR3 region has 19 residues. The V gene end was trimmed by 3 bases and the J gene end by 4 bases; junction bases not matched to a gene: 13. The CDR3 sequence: CASSFLPRTSGRGSDTQYF. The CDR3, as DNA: TGTGCCAGCAGCTTTCTACCTCGGACTAGCGGGAGAGGTTCAGATACGCAGTATTTT.

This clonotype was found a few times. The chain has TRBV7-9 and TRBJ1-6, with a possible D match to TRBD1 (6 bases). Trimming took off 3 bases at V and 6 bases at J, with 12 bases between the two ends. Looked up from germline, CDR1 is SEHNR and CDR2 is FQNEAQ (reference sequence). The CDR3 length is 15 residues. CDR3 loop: CASSFERDINSPLHF. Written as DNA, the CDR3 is TGTGCCAGCAGCTTCGAAAGGGACATTAATTCACCCCTCCACTTT.

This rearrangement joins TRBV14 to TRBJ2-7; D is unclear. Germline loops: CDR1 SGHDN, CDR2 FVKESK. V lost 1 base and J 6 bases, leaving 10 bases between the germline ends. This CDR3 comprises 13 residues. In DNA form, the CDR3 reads TGTGCCAGCAGCCAAGGCACTCGGCGCGAGCAGTACTTC. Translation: CASSQGTRREQYF.

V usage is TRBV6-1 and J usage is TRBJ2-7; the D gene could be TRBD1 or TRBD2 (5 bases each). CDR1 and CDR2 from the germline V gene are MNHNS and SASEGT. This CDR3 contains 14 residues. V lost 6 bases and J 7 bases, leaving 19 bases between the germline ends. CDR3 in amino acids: CASRPLPGRTEQYV. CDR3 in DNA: TGTGCCAGCAGACCCCTCCCGGGACGTACGGAGCAGTACGTC.

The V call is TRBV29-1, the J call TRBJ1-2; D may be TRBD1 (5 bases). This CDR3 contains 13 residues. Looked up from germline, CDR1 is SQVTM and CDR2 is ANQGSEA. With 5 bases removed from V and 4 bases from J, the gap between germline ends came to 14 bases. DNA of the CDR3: TGCAGCGTTCTGACAGACGGAACCTATGGCTACACCTTC. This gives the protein CSVLTDGTYGYTF.

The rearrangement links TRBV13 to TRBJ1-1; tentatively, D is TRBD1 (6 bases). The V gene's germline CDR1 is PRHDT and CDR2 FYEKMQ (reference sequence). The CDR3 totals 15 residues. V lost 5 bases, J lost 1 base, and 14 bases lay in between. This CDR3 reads CASSQDRTQNTEAFF. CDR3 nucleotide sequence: TGTGCCAGCAGCCAAGACAGGACTCAGAACACTGAAGCTTTCTTT.

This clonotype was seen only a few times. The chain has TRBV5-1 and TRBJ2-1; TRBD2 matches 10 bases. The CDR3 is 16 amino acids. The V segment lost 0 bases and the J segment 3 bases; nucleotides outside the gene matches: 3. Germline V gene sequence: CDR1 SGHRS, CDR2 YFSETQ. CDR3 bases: TGCGCCAGCAGCTTGGCTCTAGCGGGAGTCTACAATGAGCAGTTCTTC. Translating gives CASSLALAGVYNEQFF.

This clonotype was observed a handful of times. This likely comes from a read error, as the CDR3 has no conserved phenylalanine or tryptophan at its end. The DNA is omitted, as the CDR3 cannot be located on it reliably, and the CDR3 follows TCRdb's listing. This chain's CDR3 is CASSLGPGPPVD. The chain is built from TRBV12-3 or TRBV12-4 and TRBJ2-1; the table's D call TRBD1 went unverified against the DNA. The CDR3 is 12 residues long, counting both termini.

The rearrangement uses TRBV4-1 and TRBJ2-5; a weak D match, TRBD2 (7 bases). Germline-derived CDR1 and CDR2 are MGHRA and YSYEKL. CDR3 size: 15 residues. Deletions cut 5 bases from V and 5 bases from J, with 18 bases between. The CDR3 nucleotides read TGCGCCAGCAGCTTGGGGGGGGCAGGGAAGGAGACCCAGTACTTC. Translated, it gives CASSLGGAGKETQYF.

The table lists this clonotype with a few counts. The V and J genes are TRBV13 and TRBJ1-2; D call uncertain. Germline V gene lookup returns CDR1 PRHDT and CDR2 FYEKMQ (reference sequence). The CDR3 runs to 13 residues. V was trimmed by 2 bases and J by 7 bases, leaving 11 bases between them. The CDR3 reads CASSLSEVRGYTF. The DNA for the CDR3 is TGTGCCAGCAGCTTATCTGAAGTACGTGGCTACACCTTC.

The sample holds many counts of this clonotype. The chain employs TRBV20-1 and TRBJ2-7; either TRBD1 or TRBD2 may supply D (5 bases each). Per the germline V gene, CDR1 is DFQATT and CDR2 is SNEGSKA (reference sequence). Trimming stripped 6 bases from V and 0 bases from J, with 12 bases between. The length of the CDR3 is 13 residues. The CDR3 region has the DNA TGCAGTGCGACCCCCGGGGCCTCCTACGAGCAGTACGTC. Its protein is CSATPGASYEQYV.

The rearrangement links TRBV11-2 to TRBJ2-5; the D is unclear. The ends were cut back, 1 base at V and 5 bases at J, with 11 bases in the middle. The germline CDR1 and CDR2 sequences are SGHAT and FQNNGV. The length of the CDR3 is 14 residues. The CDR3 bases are TGTGCCAGCAGCTTAGTGTCAGGCCGGGAGACCCAGTACTTC. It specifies CASSLVSGRETQYF.

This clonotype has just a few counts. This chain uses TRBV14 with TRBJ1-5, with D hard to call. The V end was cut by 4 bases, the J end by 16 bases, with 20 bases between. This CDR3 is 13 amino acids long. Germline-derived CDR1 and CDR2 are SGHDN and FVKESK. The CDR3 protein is CASSLRAKGTLHF. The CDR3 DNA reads TGTGCCAGCAGCCTCCGGGCAAAGGGTACGCTCCATTTT.

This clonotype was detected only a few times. CDR3 sequence reads: CASSQNSGLYTGELFF. CDR3 nucleotides: TGCGCCAGCAGCCAAAATAGCGGGTTATACACCGGGGAGCTGTTTTTT. V gene TRBV4-1 combines with J gene TRBJ2-2, with TRBD2 matching over 7 bases. The CDR3 extends over 16 amino acids. Trimming cost V 2 bases and J 3 bases; bases outside gene matches: 6. Germline V gene data show CDR1 as MGHRA and CDR2 as YSYEKL.

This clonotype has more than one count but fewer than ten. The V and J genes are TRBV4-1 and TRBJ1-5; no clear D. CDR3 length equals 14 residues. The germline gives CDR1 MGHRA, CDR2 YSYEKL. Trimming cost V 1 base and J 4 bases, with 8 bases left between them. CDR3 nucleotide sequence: TGCGCCAGCAGCCAAGCTGGGTTAAATCAGCCCCAGCATTTT. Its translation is CASSQAGLNQPQHF.

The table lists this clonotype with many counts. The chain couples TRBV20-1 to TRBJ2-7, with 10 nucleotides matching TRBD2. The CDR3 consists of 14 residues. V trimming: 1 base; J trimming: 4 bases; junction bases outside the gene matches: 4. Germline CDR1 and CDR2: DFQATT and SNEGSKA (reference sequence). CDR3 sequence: CSARVTSGIYEQYF. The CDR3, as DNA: TGCAGTGCTAGAGTTACTAGCGGGATTTACGAGCAGTACTTC.

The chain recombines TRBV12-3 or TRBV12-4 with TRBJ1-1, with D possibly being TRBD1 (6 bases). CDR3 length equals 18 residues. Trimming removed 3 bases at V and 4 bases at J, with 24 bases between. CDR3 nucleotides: TGTGCCAGCAGTTTCAGGGGACACATACTATCGGAGGGCACTGAAGCTTTCTTT. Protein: CASSFRGHILSEGTEAFF.

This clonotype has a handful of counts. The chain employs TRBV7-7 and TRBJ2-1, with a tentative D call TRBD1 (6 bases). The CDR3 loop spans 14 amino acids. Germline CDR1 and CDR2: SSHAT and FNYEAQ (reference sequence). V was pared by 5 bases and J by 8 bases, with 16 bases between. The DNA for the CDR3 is TGTGCCAGCAGCCCGATACAGGGTTCCGATGAGCAGTTCTTC. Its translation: CASSPIQGSDEQFF.

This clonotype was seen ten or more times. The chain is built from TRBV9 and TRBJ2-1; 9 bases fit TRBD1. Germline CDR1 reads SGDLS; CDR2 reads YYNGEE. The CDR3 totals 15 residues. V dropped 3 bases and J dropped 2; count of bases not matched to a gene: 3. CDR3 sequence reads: CASSADRGTYNEQFF. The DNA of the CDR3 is TGTGCCAGCAGCGCCGACAGGGGGACCTACAATGAGCAGTTCTTC. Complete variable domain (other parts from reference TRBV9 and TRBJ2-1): DSGVTQTPKHLITATGQRVTLRCSPRSGDLSVYWYQQSLDQGLQFLIQYYNGEERAKGNILERFSAQQFPDLHSELNLSSLELGDSALYFCASSADRGTYNEQFFGPGTRLTVL.

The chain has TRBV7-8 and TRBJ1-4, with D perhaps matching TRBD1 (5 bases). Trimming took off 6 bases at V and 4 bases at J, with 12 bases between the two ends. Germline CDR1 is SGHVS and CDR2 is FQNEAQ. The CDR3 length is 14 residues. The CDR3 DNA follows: TGTGCCAGCAGTGCGCAGGGATTTAATGAAAAACTGTTTTTT. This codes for CASSAQGFNEKLFF.

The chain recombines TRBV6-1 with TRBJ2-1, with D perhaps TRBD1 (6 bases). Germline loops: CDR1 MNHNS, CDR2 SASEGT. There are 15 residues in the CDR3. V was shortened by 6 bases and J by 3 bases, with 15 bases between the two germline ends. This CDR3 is CASRLQGNIYNEQFF. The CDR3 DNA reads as TGTGCCAGCAGGCTCCAGGGGAACATCTACAATGAGCAGTTCTTC.

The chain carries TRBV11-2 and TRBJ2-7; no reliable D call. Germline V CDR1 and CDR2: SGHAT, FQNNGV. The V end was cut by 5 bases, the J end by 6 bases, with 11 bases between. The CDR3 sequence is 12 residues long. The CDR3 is CASSHQPGEQYF. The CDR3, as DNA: TGTGCCAGCAGCCACCAGCCGGGCGAGCAGTACTTC.

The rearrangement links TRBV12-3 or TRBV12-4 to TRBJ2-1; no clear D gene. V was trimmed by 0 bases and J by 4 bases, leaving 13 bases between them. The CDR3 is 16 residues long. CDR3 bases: TGTGCCAGCAGTTTAGCGATCGGAACCGAATACAATGAGCAGTTCTTC. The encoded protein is CASSLAIGTEYNEQFF.

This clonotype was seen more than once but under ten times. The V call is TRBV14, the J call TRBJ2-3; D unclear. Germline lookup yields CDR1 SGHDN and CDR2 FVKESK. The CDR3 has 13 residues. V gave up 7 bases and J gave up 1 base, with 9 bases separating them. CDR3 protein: CASNQDGTDTQYF. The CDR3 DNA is TGTGCCAGCAACCAGGACGGCACAGATACGCAGTATTTT. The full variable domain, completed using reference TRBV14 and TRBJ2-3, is EAGVTQFPSHSVIEKGQTVTLRCDPISGHDNLYWYRRVMGKEIKFLLHFVKESKQDESGMPNNRFLAERTGGTYSTLKVQPAELEDSGVYFCASNQDGTDTQYFGPGTRLTVL.

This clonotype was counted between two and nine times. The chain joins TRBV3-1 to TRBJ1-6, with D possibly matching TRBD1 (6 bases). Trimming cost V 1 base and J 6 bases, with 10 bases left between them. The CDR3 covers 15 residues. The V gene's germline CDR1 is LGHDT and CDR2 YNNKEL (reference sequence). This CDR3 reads CASSQAGTTNSPLHF. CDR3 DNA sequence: TGTGCCAGCAGCCAAGCCGGGACAACTAATTCACCCCTCCACTTT.

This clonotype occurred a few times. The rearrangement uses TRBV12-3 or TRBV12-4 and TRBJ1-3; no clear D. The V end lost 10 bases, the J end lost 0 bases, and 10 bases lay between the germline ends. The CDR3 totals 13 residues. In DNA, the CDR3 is TGTGCCACTTCGACGTACTCTGGAAACACCATATATTTT. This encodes CATSTYSGNTIYF.